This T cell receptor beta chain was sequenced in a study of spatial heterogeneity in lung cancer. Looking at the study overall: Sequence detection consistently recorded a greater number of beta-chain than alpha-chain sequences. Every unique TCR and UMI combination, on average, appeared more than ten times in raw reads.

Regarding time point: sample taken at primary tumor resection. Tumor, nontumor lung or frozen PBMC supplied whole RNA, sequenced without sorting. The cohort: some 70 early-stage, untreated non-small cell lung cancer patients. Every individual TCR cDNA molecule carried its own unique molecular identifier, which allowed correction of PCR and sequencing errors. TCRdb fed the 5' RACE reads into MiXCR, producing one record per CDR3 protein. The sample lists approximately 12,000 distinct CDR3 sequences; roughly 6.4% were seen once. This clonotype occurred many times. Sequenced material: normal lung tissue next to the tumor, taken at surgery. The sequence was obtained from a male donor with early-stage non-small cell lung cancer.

The CDR3 sequence is CAWSVLVYGENYGYTF. CDR3 in DNA: TGTGCCTGGAGTGTATTGGTGTATGGGGAGAACTATGGCTACACCTTC. The chain employs TRBV30 and TRBJ1-2, with D uncertain. Trimming removed 0 bases at V and 2 bases at J, with 16 bases between. Germline CDR1 and CDR2: GTSNPN and SVGIG (reference sequence). This CDR3 has 16 residues. Full variable domain (remainder filled in from reference TRBV30 and TRBJ1-2): SQTIHQWPATLVQPVGSPLSLECTVEGTSNPNLYWYRQAAGRGLQLLFYSVGIGQISSEVPQNLSASRPQDRQFILSSKKLLLSDSGFYLCAWSVLVYGENYGYTFGSGTRLTVV.